This T cell receptor (beta chain) was profiled in a study of CD8 T cells in ankylosing spondylitis. General study findings and limits: Several of the motif variants were reported before in synovial fluid and blood from reactive arthritis.

Only a few counts were recorded for this clonotype. Its cognate antigen is unknown. CDR3 size: 16 residues. V shed 1 base, J shed 4 bases, and the junction held 4 bases outside the gene matches. The germline CDR1 and CDR2 sequences are SGHVS and FNYEAQ. TCRdb re-derived calls from the 5' RACE reads in MiXCR, one entry per CDR3 protein. The sample includes approximately 290,000 distinct CDR3 sequences, around 20% of them seen just once. This clonotype was obtained from a female donor with ankylosing spondylitis or in good health (not recorded which). The genes are TRBV7-6 and TRBJ2-2; TRBD2 agrees at 9 bases. The sample comprised blood, either unsorted or a sorted T cell fraction (not recorded which). In nucleotides, the CDR3 is TGTGCCAGCAGCTTAGGGAGCGGGAGGAGCACCGGGGAGCTGTTTTTT. Amino acids: CASSLGSGRSTGELFF.